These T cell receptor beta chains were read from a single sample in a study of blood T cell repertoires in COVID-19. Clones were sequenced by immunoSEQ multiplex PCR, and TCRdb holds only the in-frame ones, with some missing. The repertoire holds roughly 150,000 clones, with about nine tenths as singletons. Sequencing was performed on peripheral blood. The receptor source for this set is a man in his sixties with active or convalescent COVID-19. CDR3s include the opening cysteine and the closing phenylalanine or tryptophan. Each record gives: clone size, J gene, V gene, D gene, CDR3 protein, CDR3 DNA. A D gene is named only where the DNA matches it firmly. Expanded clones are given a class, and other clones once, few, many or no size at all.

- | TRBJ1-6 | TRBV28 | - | CASSSGEGSPLHF | TGTGCCAGCAGTTCGGGGGAGGGTTCACCCCTCCACTTT
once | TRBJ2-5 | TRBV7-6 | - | CASSHNRAQETQYF | TGTGCCAGCAGCCACAACAGGGCACAAGAGACCCAGTACTTC
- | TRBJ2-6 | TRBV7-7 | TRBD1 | CASSPLDRGSGANVLTF | TGTGCCAGCAGCCCCCTGGACAGGGGCTCTGGGGCCAACGTCCTGACTTTC
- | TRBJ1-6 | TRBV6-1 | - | CASSEGTRNSPLHF | TGTGCCAGCAGTGAAGGAACACGTAATTCACCCCTCCACTTT
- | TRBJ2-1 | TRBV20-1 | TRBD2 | CSASLASGGSYNEQFF | TGCAGTGCTAGTCTAGCTAGCGGGGGGTCTTACAATGAGCAGTTCTTC
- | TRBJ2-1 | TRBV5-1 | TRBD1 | CASSLAGQGYNEQFF | TGCGCCAGCAGCTTGGCCGGACAGGGTTACAATGAGCAGTTCTTC
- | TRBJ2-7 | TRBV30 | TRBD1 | CAWSGDRVEQYF | TGTGCCTGGAGTGGTGACAGGGTTGAGCAGTACTTC
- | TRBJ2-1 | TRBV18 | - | CASSPPADNEQFF | TGTGCCAGCTCACCACCGGCAGACAATGAGCAGTTCTTC
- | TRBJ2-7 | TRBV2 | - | CASSETQGWEQYF | TGTGCCAGCAGTGAAACACAGGGCTGGGAGCAGTACTTC
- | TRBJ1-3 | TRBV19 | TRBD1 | CASSILGGGNTIYF | TGTGCCAGTAGTATATTAGGGGGCGGAAACACCATATATTTT
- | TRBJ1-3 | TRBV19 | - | CASSIGTPGNTIYF | TGTGCCAGTAGTATCGGGACACCCGGAAACACCATATATTTT
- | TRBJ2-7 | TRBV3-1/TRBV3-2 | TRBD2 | CASKHSGGLLYEQYF | TGTGCCAGCAAACATAGCGGGGGGCTTCTCTACGAGCAGTACTTC
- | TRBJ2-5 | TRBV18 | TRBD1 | CASSPRDREETQYF | TGTGCCAGCTCACCAAGGGACAGGGAAGAGACCCAGTACTTC
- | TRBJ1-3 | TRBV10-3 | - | CAISERQVNSGNTIYF | TGTGCCATCAGTGAGAGGCAGGTAAACTCTGGAAACACCATATATTTT
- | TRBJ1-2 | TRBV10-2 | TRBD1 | CASTRGQESNYGYTF | TGCGCCAGCACCCGCGGACAGGAGAGTAACTATGGCTACACCTTC
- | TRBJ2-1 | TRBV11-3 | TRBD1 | CASSLGQGAYNEQFF | TGTGCCAGCAGCCTGGGACAGGGGGCCTACAATGAGCAGTTCTTC
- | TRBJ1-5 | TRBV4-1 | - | CASSPQWAGWQPQHF | TGCGCCAGCAGCCCTCAATGGGCAGGGTGGCAGCCCCAGCATTTT
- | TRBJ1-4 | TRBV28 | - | CASSNQGFATNEKLFF | TGTGCCAGCAGCAATCAGGGGTTTGCAACTAATGAAAAACTGTTTTTT
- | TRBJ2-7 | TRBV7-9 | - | CASSVAGQLSSYEQYF | TGTGCCAGCAGCGTAGCGGGACAGCTAAGCTCCTACGAGCAGTACTTC
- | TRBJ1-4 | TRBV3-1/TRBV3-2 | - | CASSRPSGTGRNEKLFF | TGTGCCAGCAGCCGACCCTCGGGCACAGGGCGTAATGAAAAACTGTTTTTT
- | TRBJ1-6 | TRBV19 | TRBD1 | CASSKGQATRNSPLHF | TGTGCCAGTAGTAAAGGACAGGCCACTAGGAATTCACCCCTCCACTTT
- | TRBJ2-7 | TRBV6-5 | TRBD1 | CASSPTGGNYEQYF | TGTGCCAGCAGCCCGACAGGGGGAAACTACGAGCAGTACTTC
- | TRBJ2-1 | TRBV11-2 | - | CASSLIASPSYNEQFF | TGTGCCAGCAGCTTAATCGCTAGCCCAAGTTACAATGAGCAGTTCTTC
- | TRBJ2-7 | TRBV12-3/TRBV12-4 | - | CASTPTLTYEQYF | TGTGCCAGCACCCCGACTCTAACCTACGAGCAGTACTTC
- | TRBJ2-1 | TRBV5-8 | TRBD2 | CASSRPGTSGYNEQFF | TGTGCCAGCAGCAGACCCGGAACTAGCGGGTACAATGAGCAGTTCTTC
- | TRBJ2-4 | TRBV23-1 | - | CASSQLANAKNIQYF | TGCGCCAGCAGTCAACTAGCGAACGCCAAAAACATTCAGTACTTC
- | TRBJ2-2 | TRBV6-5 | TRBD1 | CASRGTGRTGELFF | TGTGCCAGCAGGGGGACAGGGCGCACCGGGGAGCTGTTTTTT
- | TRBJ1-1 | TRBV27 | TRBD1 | CASSSKQGRSTEAFF | TGTGCCAGCAGTTCCAAACAGGGGAGGAGTACTGAAGCTTTCTTT
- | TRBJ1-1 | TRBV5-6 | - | CASSIRSGDPGSTEAFF | TGTGCCAGCAGCATAAGGTCGGGGGACCCGGGGAGCACTGAAGCTTTCTTT
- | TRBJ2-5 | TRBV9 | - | CASSVTTRTATQETQYF | TGTGCCAGCAGCGTGACTACACGGACAGCCACCCAAGAGACCCAGTACTTC
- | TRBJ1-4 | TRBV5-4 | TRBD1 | CASSLWTGGNEKLFF | TGTGCCAGCAGCTTGTGGACAGGTGGGAATGAAAAACTGTTTTTT
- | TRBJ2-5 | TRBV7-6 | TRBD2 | CASDSGGGERTQYF | TGTGCCAGCGATAGCGGGGGGGGCGAGCGGACCCAGTACTTC
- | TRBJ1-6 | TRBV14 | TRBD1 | CASSQEGQGASNSPLHF | TGTGCCAGCAGTCAAGAGGGACAGGGGGCCTCCAATTCACCCCTCCACTTT
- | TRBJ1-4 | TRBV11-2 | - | CASSLEISPVGLNEKLFF | TGTGCCAGCAGCTTAGAGATTAGTCCGGTGGGGCTTAATGAAAAACTGTTTTTT
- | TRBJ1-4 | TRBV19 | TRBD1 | CASSIEGQGEKLFF | TGTGCCAGTAGTATAGAGGGACAGGGGGAAAAACTGTTTTTT
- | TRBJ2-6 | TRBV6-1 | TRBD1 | CASSEWTGGDSGANVLTF | TGTGCCAGCAGTGAATGGACAGGGGGGGACTCTGGGGCCAACGTCCTGACTTTC
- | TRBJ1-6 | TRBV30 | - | CAWNLDSLYNSPLHF | TGTGCCTGGAACCTGGACAGCTTATATAATTCACCCCTCCACTTT
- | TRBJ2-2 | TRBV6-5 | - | CASSYMAEGGGELFF | TGTGCCAGCAGTTACATGGCTGAGGGAGGCGGGGAGCTGTTTTTT
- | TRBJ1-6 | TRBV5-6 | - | CASSPLSSYNSPLHF | TGTGCCAGCAGCCCTCTTTCCTCCTATAATTCACCCCTCCACTTT
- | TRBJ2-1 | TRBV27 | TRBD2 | CASSSLGLAYNEQFF | TGTGCCAGCAGTTCTCTCGGACTAGCCTACAATGAGCAGTTCTTC
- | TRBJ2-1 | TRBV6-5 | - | CASSYSKVYTYNEQFF | TGTGCCAGCAGTTACTCGAAAGTTTACACCTACAATGAGCAGTTCTTC
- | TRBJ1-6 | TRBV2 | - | CASSDRGQKGSPLHF | TGTGCCAGCAGTGACCGGGGACAAAAGGGCTCACCCCTCCACTTT
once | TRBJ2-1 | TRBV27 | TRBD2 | CASSFIISGSSYNEQFF | TGTGCCAGCAGCTTCATTATTAGCGGGAGCTCCTACAATGAGCAGTTCTTC
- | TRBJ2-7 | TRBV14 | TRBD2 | CASSQGWGGNEQYF | TGTGCCAGCAGCCAAGGCTGGGGGGGTAACGAGCAGTACTTC
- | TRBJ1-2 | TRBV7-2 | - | CASSPTPEVPVRGYTF | TGTGCCAGCAGCCCCACCCCAGAGGTCCCAGTGCGGGGCTACACCTTC
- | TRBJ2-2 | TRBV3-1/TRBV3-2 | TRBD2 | CASSQGAGGLMGGELFF | TGTGCCAGCAGCCAAGGAGCGGGGGGCCTGATGGGCGGGGAGCTGTTTTTT
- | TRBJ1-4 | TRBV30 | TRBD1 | CAWSEVGTGSEKLFF | TGTGCCTGGAGCGAGGTCGGGACAGGGTCTGAAAAACTGTTTTTT
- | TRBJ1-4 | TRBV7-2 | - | CASSPGKGFNEKLFF | TGTGCCAGCAGCCCCGGGAAGGGTTTTAATGAAAAACTGTTTTTT
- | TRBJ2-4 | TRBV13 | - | CASSLGPQGRENIQYF | TGTGCCAGCAGCCTGGGCCCCCAGGGGAGGGAAAACATTCAGTACTTC
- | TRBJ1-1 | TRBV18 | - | CASSPQRTVMNTEAFF | TGTGCCAGCTCACCCCAAAGGACAGTTATGAACACTGAAGCTTTCTTT
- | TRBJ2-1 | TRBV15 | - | CATSRDLGGRNEQFF | TGTGCCACCAGCAGAGATTTGGGCGGGCGGAATGAGCAGTTCTTC
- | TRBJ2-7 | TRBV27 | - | CASRRIRGFYEQYF | TGTGCCAGCAGGCGAATCCGAGGCTTCTACGAGCAGTACTTC
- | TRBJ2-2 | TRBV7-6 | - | CASSFGQRNTGELFF | TGTGCCAGCAGCTTCGGACAGAGGAACACCGGGGAGCTGTTTTTT
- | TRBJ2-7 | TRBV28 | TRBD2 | CASRLNSGASYEQYF | TGTGCCAGCAGGTTGAATAGCGGGGCCTCCTACGAGCAGTACTTC
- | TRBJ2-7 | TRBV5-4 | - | CASSSPGREVYF | TGTGCCAGCAGCTCCCCCGGTAGGGAGGTGTACTTC